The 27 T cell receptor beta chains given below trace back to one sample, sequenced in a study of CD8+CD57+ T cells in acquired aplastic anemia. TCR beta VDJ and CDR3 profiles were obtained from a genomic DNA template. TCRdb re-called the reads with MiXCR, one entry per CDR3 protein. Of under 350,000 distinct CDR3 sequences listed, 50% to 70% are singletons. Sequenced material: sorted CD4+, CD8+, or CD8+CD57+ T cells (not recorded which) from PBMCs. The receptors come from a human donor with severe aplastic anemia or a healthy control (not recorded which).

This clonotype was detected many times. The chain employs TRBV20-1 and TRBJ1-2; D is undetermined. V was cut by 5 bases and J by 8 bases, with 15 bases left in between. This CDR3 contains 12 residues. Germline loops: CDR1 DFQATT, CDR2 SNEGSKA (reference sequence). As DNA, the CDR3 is TGCAGTGCTGGCGACGCCAATATGGGCTACACCTTC. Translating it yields CSAGDANMGYTF.

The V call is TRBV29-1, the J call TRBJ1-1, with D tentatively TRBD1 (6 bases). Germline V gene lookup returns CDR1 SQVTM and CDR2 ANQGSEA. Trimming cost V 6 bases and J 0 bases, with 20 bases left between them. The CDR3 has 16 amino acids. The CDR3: CSVSSGGRFMNTEAFF. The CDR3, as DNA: TGCAGCGTCTCATCCGGGGGCAGATTCATGAACACTGAAGCTTTCTTT. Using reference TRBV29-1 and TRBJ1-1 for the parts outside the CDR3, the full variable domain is SAVISQKPSRDICQRGTSLTIQCQVDSQVTMMFWYRQQPGQSLTLIATANQGSEATYESGFVIDKFPISRPNLTFSTLTVSNMSPEDSSIYLCSVSSGGRFMNTEAFFGQGTRLTVV.

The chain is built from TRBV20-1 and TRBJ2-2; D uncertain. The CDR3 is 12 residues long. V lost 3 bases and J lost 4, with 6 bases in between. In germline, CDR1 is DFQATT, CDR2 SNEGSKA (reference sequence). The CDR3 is CSARPSTGELFF. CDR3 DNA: TGCAGTGCTAGGCCTTCCACCGGGGAGCTGTTTTTT.

CDR3 protein: CSARDPGRAGEKLFF. CDR3 bases: TGCAGTGCTAGAGACCCGGGGAGGGCAGGTGAAAAACTGTTTTTT. This chain connects TRBV20-1 to TRBJ1-4; unclear D gene. V gave up 0 bases and J gave up 7 bases, with 15 bases separating them. This CDR3 has 15 amino acids. Germline V gives CDR1 DFQATT, CDR2 SNEGSKA (reference sequence).

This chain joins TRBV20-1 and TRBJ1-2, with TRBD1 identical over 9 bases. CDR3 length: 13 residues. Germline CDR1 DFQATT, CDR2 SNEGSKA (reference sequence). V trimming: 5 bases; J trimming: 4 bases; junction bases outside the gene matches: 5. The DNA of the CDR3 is TGCAGTGCTGAGACAGGGGGGGGCTATGGCTACACCTTC. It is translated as CSAETGGGYGYTF.

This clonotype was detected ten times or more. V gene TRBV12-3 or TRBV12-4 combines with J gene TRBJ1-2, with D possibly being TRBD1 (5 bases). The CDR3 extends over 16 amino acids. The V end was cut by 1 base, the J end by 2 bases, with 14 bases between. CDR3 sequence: CASSLDGGVLNYGYTF. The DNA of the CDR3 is TGTGCCAGCAGTTTAGATGGGGGAGTACTCAACTATGGCTACACCTTC.

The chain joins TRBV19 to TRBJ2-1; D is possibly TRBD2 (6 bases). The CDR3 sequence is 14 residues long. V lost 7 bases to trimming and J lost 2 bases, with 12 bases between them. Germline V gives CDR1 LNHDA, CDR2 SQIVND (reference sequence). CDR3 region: CASIRAGPYNEQFF. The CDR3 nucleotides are TGTGCCAGTATTCGGGCGGGGCCCTACAATGAGCAGTTCTTC.

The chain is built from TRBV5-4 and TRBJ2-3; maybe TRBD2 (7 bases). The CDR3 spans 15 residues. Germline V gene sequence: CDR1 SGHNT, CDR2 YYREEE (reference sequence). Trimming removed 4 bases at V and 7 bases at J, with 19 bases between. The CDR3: CASSPGGPQGYTQYF. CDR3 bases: TGTGCCAGCAGCCCCGGGGGGCCGCAGGGTTATACGCAGTATTTT. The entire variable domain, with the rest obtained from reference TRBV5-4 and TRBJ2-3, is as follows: ETGVTQSPTHLIKTRGQQVTLRCSSQSGHNTVSWYQQALGQGPQFIFQYYREEENGRGNFPPRFSGLQFPNYSSELNVNALELDDSALYLCASSPGGPQGYTQYFGPGTRLTVL.

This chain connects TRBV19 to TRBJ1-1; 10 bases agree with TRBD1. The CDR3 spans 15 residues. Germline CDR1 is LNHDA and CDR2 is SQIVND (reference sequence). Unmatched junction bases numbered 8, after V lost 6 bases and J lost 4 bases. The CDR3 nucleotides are TGTGCCAGTAGCACACGGACAGGGGGTGGCACTGAAGCTTTCTTT. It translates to CASSTRTGGGTEAFF.

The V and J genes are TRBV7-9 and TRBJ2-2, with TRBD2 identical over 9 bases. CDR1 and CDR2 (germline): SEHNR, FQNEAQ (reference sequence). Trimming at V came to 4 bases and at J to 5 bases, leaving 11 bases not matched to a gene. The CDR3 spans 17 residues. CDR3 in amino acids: CASSSGREGRRTGELFF. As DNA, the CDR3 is TGTGCCAGCAGCTCTGGGCGGGAGGGCCGACGGACCGGGGAGCTGTTTTTT.

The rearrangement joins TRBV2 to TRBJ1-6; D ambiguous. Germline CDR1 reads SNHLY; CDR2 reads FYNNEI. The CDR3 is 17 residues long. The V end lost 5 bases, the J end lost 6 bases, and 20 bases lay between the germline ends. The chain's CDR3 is CASSSPGSAWSNSPLHF. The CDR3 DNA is TGTGCCAGCAGTTCCCCCGGGTCGGCTTGGAGTAATTCACCCCTCCACTTT.

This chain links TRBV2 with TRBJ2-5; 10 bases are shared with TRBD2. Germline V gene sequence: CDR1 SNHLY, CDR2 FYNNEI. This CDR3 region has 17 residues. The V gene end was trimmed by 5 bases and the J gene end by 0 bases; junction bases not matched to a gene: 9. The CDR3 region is CASSPSGGGAYQETQYF. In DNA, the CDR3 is TGTGCCAGCAGTCCTAGCGGGGGTGGGGCCTACCAAGAGACCCAGTACTTC.

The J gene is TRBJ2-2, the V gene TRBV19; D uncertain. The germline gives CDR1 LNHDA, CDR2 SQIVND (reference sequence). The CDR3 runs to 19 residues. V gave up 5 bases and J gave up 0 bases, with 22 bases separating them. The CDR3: CASSPYLLGSHANTGELFF. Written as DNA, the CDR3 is TGTGCCAGTAGTCCTTACCTCCTAGGTAGCCACGCGAACACCGGGGAGCTGTTTTTT.

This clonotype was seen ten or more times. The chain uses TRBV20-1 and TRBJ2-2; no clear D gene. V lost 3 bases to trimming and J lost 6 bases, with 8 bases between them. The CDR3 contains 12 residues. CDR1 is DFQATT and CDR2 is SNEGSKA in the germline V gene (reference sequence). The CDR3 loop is CSASQGPGELFF. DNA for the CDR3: TGCAGTGCTAGTCAAGGGCCCGGGGAGCTGTTTTTT.

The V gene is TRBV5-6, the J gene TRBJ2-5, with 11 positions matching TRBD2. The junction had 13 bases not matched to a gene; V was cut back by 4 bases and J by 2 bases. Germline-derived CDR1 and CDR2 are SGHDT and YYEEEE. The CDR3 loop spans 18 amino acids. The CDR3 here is CASSPINSGGDRQETQYF. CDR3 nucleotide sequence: TGTGCCAGCAGCCCGATAAATAGCGGGGGGGATCGACAAGAGACCCAGTACTTC.

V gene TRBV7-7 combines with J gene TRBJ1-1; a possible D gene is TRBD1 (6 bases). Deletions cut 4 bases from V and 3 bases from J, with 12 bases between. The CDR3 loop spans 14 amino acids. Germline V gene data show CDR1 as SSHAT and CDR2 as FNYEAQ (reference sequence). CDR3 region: CASSSDSRYTEAFF. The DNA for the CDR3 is TGTGCCAGCAGCTCGGACAGTAGATACACTGAAGCTTTCTTT. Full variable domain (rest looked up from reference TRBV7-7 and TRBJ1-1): GAGVSQSPRYKVTKRGQDVTLRCDPISSHATLYWYQQALGQGPEFLTYFNYEAQPDKSGLPSDRFSAERPEGSISTLTIQRTEQRDSAMYRCASSSDSRYTEAFFGQGTRLTVV.

CDR3 in amino acids: CATSKARLAGDTDTQYF. For the CDR3, the DNA is TGTGCCACCAGCAAGGCCCGACTAGCGGGGGACACAGATACGCAGTATTTT. The V and J genes are TRBV15 and TRBJ2-3, with 12 bases lining up with TRBD2. The CDR3 consists of 17 residues. The ends lost 4 bases at V and 2 bases at J; junction bases unmatched: 7. Germline CDR1 is LNHNV and CDR2 is YYDKDF (reference sequence). The whole variable domain, remainder taken from reference TRBV15 and TRBJ2-3, is DAMVIQNPRYQVTQFGKPVTLSCSQTLNHNVMYWYQQKSSQAPKLLFHYYDKDFNNEADTPDNFQSRRPNTSFCFLDIRSPGLGDTAMYLCATSKARLAGDTDTQYFGPGTRLTVL.

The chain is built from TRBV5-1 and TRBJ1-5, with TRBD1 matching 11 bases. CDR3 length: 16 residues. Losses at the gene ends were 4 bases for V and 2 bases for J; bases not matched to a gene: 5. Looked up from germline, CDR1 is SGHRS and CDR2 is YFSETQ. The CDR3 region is CASSPGQGAGNQPQHF. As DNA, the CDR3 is TGCGCCAGCAGCCCCGGACAGGGGGCAGGCAATCAGCCCCAGCATTTT.

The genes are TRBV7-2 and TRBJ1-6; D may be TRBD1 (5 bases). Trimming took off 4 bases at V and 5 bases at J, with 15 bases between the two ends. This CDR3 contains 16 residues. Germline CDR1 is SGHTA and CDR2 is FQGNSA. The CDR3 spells CASSSRPRGNNSPLHF. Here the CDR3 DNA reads TGTGCCAGCAGCTCGAGGCCCCGGGGGAATAATTCACCCCTCCACTTT.

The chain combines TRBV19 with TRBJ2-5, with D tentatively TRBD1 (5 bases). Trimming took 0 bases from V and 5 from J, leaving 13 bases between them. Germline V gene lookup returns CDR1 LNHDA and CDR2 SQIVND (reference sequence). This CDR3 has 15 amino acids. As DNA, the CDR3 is TGTGCCAGTAGTATAGATACCACAGGCGGTGAGACCCAGTACTTC. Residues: CASSIDTTGGETQYF.

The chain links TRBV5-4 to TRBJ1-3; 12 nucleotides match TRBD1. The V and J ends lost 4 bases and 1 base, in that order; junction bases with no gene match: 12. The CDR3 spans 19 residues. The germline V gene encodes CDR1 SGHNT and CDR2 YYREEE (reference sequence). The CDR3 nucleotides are TGTGCCAGCAGCCCGCCCCCGGGACAGGGGGCTACGTCTGGAAACACCATATATTTT. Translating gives CASSPPPGQGATSGNTIYF.

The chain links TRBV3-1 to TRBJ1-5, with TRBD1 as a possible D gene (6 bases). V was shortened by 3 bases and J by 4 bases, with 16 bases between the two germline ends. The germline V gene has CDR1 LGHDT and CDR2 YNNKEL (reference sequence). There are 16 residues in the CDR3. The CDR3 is CASSQVGGTSNQPQHF. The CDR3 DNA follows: TGTGCCAGCAGCCAGGTCGGTGGGACATCGAATCAGCCCCAGCATTTT.

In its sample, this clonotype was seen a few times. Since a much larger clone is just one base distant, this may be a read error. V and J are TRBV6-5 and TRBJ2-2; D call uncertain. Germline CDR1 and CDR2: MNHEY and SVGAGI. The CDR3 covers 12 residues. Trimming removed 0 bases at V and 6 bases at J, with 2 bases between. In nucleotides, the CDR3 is TGTGCCAGCAGTTACTCGGCCGGGGAGCTGTTTTTT. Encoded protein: CASSYSAGELFF.

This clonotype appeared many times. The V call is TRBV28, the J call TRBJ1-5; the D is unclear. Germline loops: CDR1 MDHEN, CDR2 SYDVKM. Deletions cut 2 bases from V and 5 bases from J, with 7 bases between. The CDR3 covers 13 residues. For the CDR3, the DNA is TGTGCCAGCAGTTTACTCGGACATCAGCCCCAGCATTTT. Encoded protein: CASSLLGHQPQHF. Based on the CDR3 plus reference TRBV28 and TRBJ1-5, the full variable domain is DVKVTQSSRYLVKRTGEKVFLECVQDMDHENMFWYRQDPGLGLRLIYFSYDVKMKEKGDIPEGYSVSREKKERFSLILESASTNQTSMYLCASSLLGHQPQHFGDGTRLSIL.

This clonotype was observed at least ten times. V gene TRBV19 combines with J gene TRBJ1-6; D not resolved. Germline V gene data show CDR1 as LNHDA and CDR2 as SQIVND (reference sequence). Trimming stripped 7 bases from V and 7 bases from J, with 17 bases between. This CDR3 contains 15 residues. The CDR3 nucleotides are TGTGCCAGTAAGTTCGAGGCCACCGCAAATTCACCCCTCCACTTT. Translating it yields CASKFEATANSPLHF.

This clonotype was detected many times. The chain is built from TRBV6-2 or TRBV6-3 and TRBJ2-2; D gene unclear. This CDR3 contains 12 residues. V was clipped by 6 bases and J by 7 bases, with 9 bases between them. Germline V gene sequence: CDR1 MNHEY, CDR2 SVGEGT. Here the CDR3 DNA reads TGTGCCAGCAGCCCATCTTTCGGGGAGCTGTTTTTT. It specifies CASSPSFGELFF.

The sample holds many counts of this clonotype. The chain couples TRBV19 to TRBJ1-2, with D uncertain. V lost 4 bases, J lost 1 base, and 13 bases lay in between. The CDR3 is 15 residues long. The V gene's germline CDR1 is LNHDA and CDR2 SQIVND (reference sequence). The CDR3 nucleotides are TGTGCCAGTAGTACGGGTTGGGGAGGTAACTATGGCTACACCTTC. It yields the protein CASSTGWGGNYGYTF.